The rows below give T cell receptor beta chains drawn from one sample of a study of blood T cell repertoires in COVID-19. Sequenced by immunoSEQ multiplex PCR; TCRdb stores in-frame clones only, minus some. Altogether about 120,000 clones are present, around 78% being singletons, with the ten largest covering approximately 2.4%. Specimen: peripheral blood. All receptors come from a man aged 65 to 79 with acute or convalescent COVID-19. Each CDR3 is given with its conserved first and last residue. The order of the fields is J gene, clone size, V gene, D gene, CDR3 DNA, CDR3 protein. The D gene is left open where the match is weak. Only part of the rows carry a size: once, few, many, or a class if the clone is expanded.

j_call: TRBJ1-3
clone_size: .
v_call: TRBV7-9
d_call: TRBD1
cdr3_nt: TGTGCCAGCAGATCCGCCCCGACAGGGGGTGGAAACACCATATATTTT
cdr3_aa: CASRSAPTGGGNTIYF

j_call: TRBJ2-6
clone_size: few
v_call: TRBV5-6
d_call: .
cdr3_nt: TGTGCCAGCAGCTTTTTTCGTCCGGGGTTGGCTGGGGCCAACGTCCTGACTTTC
cdr3_aa: CASSFFRPGLAGANVLTF

j_call: TRBJ2-3
clone_size: .
v_call: TRBV11-3
d_call: .
cdr3_nt: TGTGCCAGCAGCCAGATGGCTAGCACAGATACGCAGTATTTT
cdr3_aa: CASSQMASTDTQYF

j_call: TRBJ1-4
clone_size: .
v_call: TRBV2
d_call: TRBD1
cdr3_nt: TGTGCCAGCAGTGATGTTGGGTGGACGACAGGGGTGCGTGAAAAACTGTTTTTT
cdr3_aa: CASSDVGWTTGVREKLFF

j_call: TRBJ1-1
clone_size: .
v_call: TRBV7-9
d_call: .
cdr3_nt: TGTGCCAGCAGCGGACAGCAGAACACTGAAGCTTTCTTT
cdr3_aa: CASSGQQNTEAFF

j_call: TRBJ2-1
clone_size: .
v_call: TRBV7-3
d_call: TRBD2
cdr3_nt: TGTGCCAGCAGCTACCTCCCAGCGGGGGCTGGTGAGCAGTTCTTC
cdr3_aa: CASSYLPAGAGEQFF

j_call: TRBJ2-3
clone_size: once
v_call: TRBV5-1
d_call: .
cdr3_nt: TGCGCCAGCAGCTCAGACAGGAAAGGCACAGATACGCAGTATTTT
cdr3_aa: CASSSDRKGTDTQYF

j_call: TRBJ2-3
clone_size: .
v_call: TRBV21-1
d_call: .
cdr3_nt: TGTGCCAGCAGCAAAGAGGAAGGGAGAGATACGCAGTATTTT
cdr3_aa: CASSKEEGRDTQYF

j_call: TRBJ2-7
clone_size: once
v_call: TRBV5-4
d_call: .
cdr3_nt: TGTGCCAGCAGCTTGGCCGGGGGTACAGGAGCCTACGAGCAGTACTTC
cdr3_aa: CASSLAGGTGAYEQYF

j_call: TRBJ1-4
clone_size: .
v_call: TRBV19
d_call: TRBD1
cdr3_nt: TGTGCGAGCACAGGGGGCAGTCCTGAAAAACTGTTTTTT
cdr3_aa: CASTGGSPEKLFF

j_call: TRBJ1-1
clone_size: .
v_call: TRBV6-2/TRBV6-3
d_call: TRBD1
cdr3_nt: TGTGCCAGCAGCCTCCCTGGGACAGGGGTCACTGAAGCTTTCTTT
cdr3_aa: CASSLPGTGVTEAFF

j_call: TRBJ1-2
clone_size: few
v_call: TRBV5-6
d_call: TRBD1
cdr3_nt: TGTGCCAGCAGCCACAAAATCGGGGACAGTTCAGGTCGCTACACCTTC
cdr3_aa: CASSHKIGDSSGRYTF

j_call: TRBJ2-3
clone_size: .
v_call: TRBV19
d_call: TRBD2
cdr3_nt: TGTGCCAGTAGTATAGGGAGCGGGGGTGGCACAGATACGCAGTATTTT
cdr3_aa: CASSIGSGGGTDTQYF

j_call: TRBJ1-1
clone_size: .
v_call: TRBV12-3/TRBV12-4
d_call: .
cdr3_nt: TGTGCCAGCAGTTTTGGGAGCACCACTGAAGCTTTCTTT
cdr3_aa: CASSFGSTTEAFF

j_call: TRBJ2-5
clone_size: .
v_call: TRBV7-3
d_call: .
cdr3_nt: TGTGCCAGCAGCTTAAGGGGCAGGGGCGAGACCCAGTACTTC
cdr3_aa: CASSLRGRGETQYF

j_call: TRBJ1-1
clone_size: .
v_call: TRBV5-1
d_call: TRBD1
cdr3_nt: TGCGCCAGCAAACCGGGACAGGGTACCATGAACACTGAAGCTTTCTTT
cdr3_aa: CASKPGQGTMNTEAFF

j_call: TRBJ1-5
clone_size: .
v_call: TRBV7-2
d_call: .
cdr3_nt: TGTGCCAGCGTGCAGGGGAATTTAAATCAGCCCCAGCATTTT
cdr3_aa: CASVQGNLNQPQHF

j_call: TRBJ2-5
clone_size: .
v_call: TRBV3-1/TRBV3-2
d_call: TRBD2
cdr3_nt: TGTGCCAGCAGCCCGGGGACTAGCGGAACCCAAGAGACCCAGTACTTC
cdr3_aa: CASSPGTSGTQETQYF

j_call: TRBJ1-1
clone_size: .
v_call: TRBV4-3
d_call: .
cdr3_nt: TGCGCCAGCAGCCAAGATCAGGGGCGGACTGAAGCTTTCTTT
cdr3_aa: CASSQDQGRTEAFF

j_call: TRBJ2-2
clone_size: .
v_call: TRBV7-3
d_call: .
cdr3_nt: TGTGCCAGCAGTATCAAACTCGGGGGCACCGGGGAGCTGTTTTTT
cdr3_aa: CASSIKLGGTGELFF

j_call: TRBJ1-2
clone_size: few
v_call: TRBV5-5
d_call: TRBD1
cdr3_nt: TGTGCCAGCAGCTTGTATTTAAGGGGGACAGGGGGCCATGAGGGCTATGGCTACACCTTC
cdr3_aa: CASSLYLRGTGGHEGYGYTF

j_call: TRBJ1-3
clone_size: .
v_call: TRBV5-8
d_call: TRBD1
cdr3_nt: TGTGCCAGCAGCTTGTACCCGGGACAGGCTCTCTCTGGAAACACCATATATTTT
cdr3_aa: CASSLYPGQALSGNTIYF

j_call: TRBJ1-1
clone_size: .
v_call: TRBV4-3
d_call: TRBD1
cdr3_nt: TGCGCCAGCAGCCAAGGACAGGGGACGAACACTGAAGCTTTCTTT
cdr3_aa: CASSQGQGTNTEAFF

j_call: TRBJ1-2
clone_size: .
v_call: TRBV10-3
d_call: TRBD1
cdr3_nt: TGTGCCATCAGTGAGTCCCCGGGACAGCAAAACTATGGCTACACCTTC
cdr3_aa: CAISESPGQQNYGYTF

j_call: TRBJ2-5
clone_size: .
v_call: TRBV24-1
d_call: .
cdr3_nt: TGTGCCACCAGTGATGGGGCTAGCGCCGGTGAGACCCAGTACTTC
cdr3_aa: CATSDGASAGETQYF

j_call: TRBJ2-2
clone_size: .
v_call: TRBV10-3
d_call: .
cdr3_nt: TGTGCCATCGGAGGAGGGGCCGGGGAGCTGTTTTTT
cdr3_aa: CAIGGGAGELFF

j_call: TRBJ1-2
clone_size: .
v_call: TRBV24-1
d_call: .
cdr3_nt: TGTGCCACCAGTACGAGGGCCTATGGCTACACCTTC
cdr3_aa: CATSTRAYGYTF

j_call: TRBJ2-2
clone_size: .
v_call: TRBV27
d_call: .
cdr3_nt: TGTGCCAGCAGTTTATCTGGACTGAACAGTATCTCCACCGGGGAGCTGTTTTTT
cdr3_aa: CASSLSGLNSISTGELFF

j_call: TRBJ1-6
clone_size: .
v_call: TRBV27
d_call: TRBD1
cdr3_nt: TGTGCCAGCAATTACAGGGGGGATTCACCCCTCCACTTT
cdr3_aa: CASNYRGDSPLHF

j_call: TRBJ2-2
clone_size: .
v_call: TRBV5-1
d_call: TRBD2
cdr3_nt: TGCGCCAGCAGCTGGCTAGCGGGGGTGACGAACACCGGGGAGCTGTTTTTT
cdr3_aa: CASSWLAGVTNTGELFF

j_call: TRBJ2-1
clone_size: .
v_call: TRBV9
d_call: TRBD2
cdr3_nt: TGTGCCAGCAGCGTTGGACTAGCCTACAATGAGCAGTTCTTC
cdr3_aa: CASSVGLAYNEQFF

j_call: TRBJ1-2
clone_size: .
v_call: TRBV19
d_call: TRBD1
cdr3_nt: TGTGCCAGTAGTAACCAGAGAGGGACAGGGTATGGCTACACCTTC
cdr3_aa: CASSNQRGTGYGYTF

j_call: TRBJ1-2
clone_size: .
v_call: TRBV7-2
d_call: .
cdr3_nt: TGTGCCAGCAGCTTAGACAGGGAGCCCTATGGCTACACCTTC
cdr3_aa: CASSLDREPYGYTF

j_call: TRBJ1-6
clone_size: many
v_call: TRBV2
d_call: TRBD1
cdr3_nt: TGTGCCAGCAGTATGGACAGGGAGCACCCCCTCCACTTT
cdr3_aa: CASSMDREHPLHF

j_call: TRBJ1-3
clone_size: .
v_call: TRBV6-5
d_call: .
cdr3_nt: TGTGCCAGCAGTTACTCGGAACAGTTGAACACCATATATTTT
cdr3_aa: CASSYSEQLNTIYF

j_call: TRBJ2-1
clone_size: .
v_call: TRBV13
d_call: TRBD2
cdr3_nt: TGTGCCAGCAGCCCTCGGGGGGGGGCCCATAATGAGCAGTTCTTC
cdr3_aa: CASSPRGGAHNEQFF

j_call: TRBJ1-6
clone_size: .
v_call: TRBV18
d_call: .
cdr3_nt: TGTGCCAGCTCAAGCCGAGGGCACCCGCCCCTCCACTTT
cdr3_aa: CASSSRGHPPLHF

j_call: TRBJ2-3
clone_size: .
v_call: TRBV4-2
d_call: TRBD2
cdr3_nt: TGTGCCAGCAGCCAAGCTGGACTAGCGGGGGGCTTAGACACAGATACGCAGTATTTT
cdr3_aa: CASSQAGLAGGLDTDTQYF

j_call: TRBJ2-2
clone_size: .
v_call: TRBV4-3
d_call: .
cdr3_nt: TGCGCCAGCAGCCAAGATTTGTCTAGCTTTAACACCGGGGAGCTGTTTTTT
cdr3_aa: CASSQDLSSFNTGELFF

j_call: TRBJ1-6
clone_size: .
v_call: TRBV18
d_call: TRBD1
cdr3_nt: TGTGCCAGCTCACCAGCCGGGACAGGGGGCGATCTGGTCCACTTT
cdr3_aa: CASSPAGTGGDLVHF

j_call: TRBJ2-3
clone_size: .
v_call: TRBV2
d_call: TRBD2
cdr3_nt: TGTGCCAGCAGTACTCTTCAGCAAGCGGGGGGCCACACAGATACGCAGTATTTT
cdr3_aa: CASSTLQQAGGHTDTQYF

j_call: TRBJ1-2
clone_size: .
v_call: TRBV6-5
d_call: .
cdr3_nt: TGTGCCAGCAGTAACGGCCTCACGGGAGGCTACACCTTC
cdr3_aa: CASSNGLTGGYTF

j_call: TRBJ2-5
clone_size: .
v_call: TRBV7-3
d_call: TRBD2
cdr3_nt: TGTGCCAGCAGCCCTCTCGGGACTAGCGGGGGCCGAGGCCAAGAGACCCAGTACTTC
cdr3_aa: CASSPLGTSGGRGQETQYF

j_call: TRBJ1-1
clone_size: .
v_call: TRBV5-1
d_call: TRBD1
cdr3_nt: TGCGCCAGCAGCTTGGAAACAGGGGTATGGACTGAAGCTTTCTTT
cdr3_aa: CASSLETGVWTEAFF

j_call: TRBJ1-5
clone_size: .
v_call: TRBV18
d_call: TRBD1
cdr3_nt: TGTGCCAGCTCACCAACAGGGGCATATCAGCCCCAGCATTTT
cdr3_aa: CASSPTGAYQPQHF

j_call: TRBJ2-3
clone_size: once
v_call: TRBV24-1
d_call: TRBD2
cdr3_nt: TGTGCCACCAGAAGAGCGGGGGATGCAGATACGCAGTATTTT
cdr3_aa: CATRRAGDADTQYF

j_call: TRBJ1-1
clone_size: .
v_call: TRBV15
d_call: TRBD1
cdr3_nt: TGTGCCACCAGCAGAAGCCTAGGGGGCCCAGGTGGAATGAACACTGAAGCTTTCTTT
cdr3_aa: CATSRSLGGPGGMNTEAFF

j_call: TRBJ2-1
clone_size: .
v_call: TRBV6-5
d_call: TRBD1
cdr3_nt: TGTGCCAGCAGGGTGACAGGGGGCTCGAATGAGCAGTTCTTC
cdr3_aa: CASRVTGGSNEQFF

j_call: TRBJ1-5
clone_size: .
v_call: TRBV4-3
d_call: TRBD1
cdr3_nt: TGCGCCAGCAGCCCCACGGGACAGGGGATGGGTAGCAATCAGCCCCAGCATTTT
cdr3_aa: CASSPTGQGMGSNQPQHF

j_call: TRBJ2-1
clone_size: .
v_call: TRBV3-1/TRBV3-2
d_call: TRBD2
cdr3_nt: TGTGCCAGCAGCCTTTGGACTAGCGGGGCGTACAATGAGCAGTTCTTC
cdr3_aa: CASSLWTSGAYNEQFF

j_call: TRBJ1-1
clone_size: .
v_call: TRBV2
d_call: .
cdr3_nt: TGTGCCAGCAGTGATGGCATTCAGTTTGAAGCTTTCTTT
cdr3_aa: CASSDGIQFEAFF

j_call: TRBJ1-5
clone_size: .
v_call: TRBV28
d_call: TRBD1
cdr3_nt: TGTGCCAGCAGTTTACCCGGGACAGGACTTAGCAATCAGCCCCAGCATTTT
cdr3_aa: CASSLPGTGLSNQPQHF

j_call: TRBJ2-2
clone_size: .
v_call: TRBV28
d_call: .
cdr3_nt: TGTGCCAGCACAGGGCCCGCCACCGGGGAGCTGTTTTTT
cdr3_aa: CASTGPATGELFF

j_call: TRBJ1-1
clone_size: few
v_call: TRBV18
d_call: .
cdr3_nt: TGTGCCAGCTCACCATCGACGGGAACTGAAGCTTTCTTT
cdr3_aa: CASSPSTGTEAFF

j_call: TRBJ1-5
clone_size: few
v_call: TRBV19
d_call: TRBD1
cdr3_nt: TGTGCCAGTAGTATCCCGGGACAGGGGACTCAGCCCCAGCATTTT
cdr3_aa: CASSIPGQGTQPQHF